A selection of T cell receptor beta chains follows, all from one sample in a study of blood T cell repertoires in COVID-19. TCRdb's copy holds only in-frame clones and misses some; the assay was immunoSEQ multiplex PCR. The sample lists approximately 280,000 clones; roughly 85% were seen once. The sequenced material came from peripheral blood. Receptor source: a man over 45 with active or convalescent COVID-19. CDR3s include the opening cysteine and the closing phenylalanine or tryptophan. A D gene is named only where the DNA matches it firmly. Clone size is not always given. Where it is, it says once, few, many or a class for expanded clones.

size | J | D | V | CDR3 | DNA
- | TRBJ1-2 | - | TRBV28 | CASSFRTDFYYGYTF | TGTGCCAGCAGTTTCCGGACAGATTTTTACTATGGCTACACCTTC
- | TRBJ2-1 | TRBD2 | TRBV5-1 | CASQREPPPFYNEQFF | TGCGCCAGCCAGCGGGAGCCCCCTCCCTTCTACAATGAGCAGTTCTTC
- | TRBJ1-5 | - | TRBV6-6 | CASTEESGLSPQHF | TGTGCCAGCACCGAGGAGAGCGGGCTTTCGCCCCAGCATTTT
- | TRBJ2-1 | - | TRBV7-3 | CASSLRGGAYNEQFF | TGTGCCAGCAGCTTAAGAGGGGGGGCCTACAATGAGCAGTTCTTC
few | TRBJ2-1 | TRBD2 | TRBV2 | CASSDVRSGPHYNEQFF | TGTGCCAGCAGCGACGTCCGTAGCGGGCCTCATTACAATGAGCAGTTCTTC
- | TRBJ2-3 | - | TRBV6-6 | CASSLGAGGTDTQYF | TGTGCCAGCAGCCTTGGGGCAGGGGGCACAGATACGCAGTATTTT
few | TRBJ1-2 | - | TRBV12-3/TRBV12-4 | CASSFGYGYTF | TGTGCCAGCAGTTTCGGGTATGGCTACACCTTC
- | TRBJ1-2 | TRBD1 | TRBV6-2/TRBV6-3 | CASSLARTGTGYTF | TGTGCCAGCAGTTTGGCCCGGACAGGGACCGGCTACACCTTC
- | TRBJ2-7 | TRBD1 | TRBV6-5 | CAATGQGPYEQYF | TGTGCAGCAACGGGACAGGGCCCCTACGAGCAGTACTTC
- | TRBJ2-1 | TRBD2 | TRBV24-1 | CATRGSGSSYNEQFF | TGTGCCACCAGGGGGAGCGGGAGCTCCTACAATGAGCAGTTCTTC
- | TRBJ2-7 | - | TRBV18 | CASSAAGLGDEQYF | TGTGCCAGCTCAGCAGCGGGCCTGGGAGACGAGCAGTACTTC
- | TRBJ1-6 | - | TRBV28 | CASSSTLRQALRSPLHF | TGTGCCAGCAGTTCCACCCTGCGACAGGCCCTTAGGTCACCCCTCCACTTT
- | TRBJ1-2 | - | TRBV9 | CASASGGLVGGYTF | TGTGCCAGCGCATCAGGAGGACTTGTCGGGGGCTACACCTTC
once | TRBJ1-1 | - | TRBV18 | CASSPTGATEAFF | TGTGCCAGCTCACCCACAGGAGCGACTGAAGCTTTCTTT
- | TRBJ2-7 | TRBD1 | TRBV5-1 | CASSPSRGQSYEQYF | TGCGCCAGCAGCCCCTCCAGGGGGCAGTCCTACGAGCAGTACTTC
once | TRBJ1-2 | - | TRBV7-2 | CASSFPGLQLYGYTF | TGTGCCAGCAGCTTCCCGGGACTCCAACTCTATGGCTACACCTTC
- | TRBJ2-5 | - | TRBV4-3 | CASSQIGRGTQYF | TGCGCCAGCAGCCAAATAGGCCGAGGGACCCAGTACTTC
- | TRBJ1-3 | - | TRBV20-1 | CSASSGERSGNTIYF | TGCAGTGCTAGTAGTGGAGAACGCTCTGGAAACACCATATATTTT
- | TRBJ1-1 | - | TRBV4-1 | CASSLLWGVGYTEAFF | TGCGCCAGCAGCCTCCTATGGGGGGTAGGTTACACTGAAGCTTTCTTT